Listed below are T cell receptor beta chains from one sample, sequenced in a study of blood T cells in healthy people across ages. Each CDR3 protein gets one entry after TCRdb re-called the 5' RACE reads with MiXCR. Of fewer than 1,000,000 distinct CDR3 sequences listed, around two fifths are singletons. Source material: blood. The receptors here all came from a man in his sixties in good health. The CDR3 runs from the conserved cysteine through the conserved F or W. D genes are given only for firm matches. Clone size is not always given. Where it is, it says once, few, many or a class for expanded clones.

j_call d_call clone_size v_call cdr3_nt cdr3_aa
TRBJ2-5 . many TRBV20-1 TGCAGTGCTAGAGCCGGGGAGACCCAGTACTTC CSARAGETQYF
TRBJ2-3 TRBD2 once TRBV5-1 TGCGCCAGCAGCTTGGTGGGACTAGCGGGGGGGACCGATACGCAGTATTTT CASSLVGLAGGTDTQYF
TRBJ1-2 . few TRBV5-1 TGCGCCAGCAGCTTGGCGCCAGGAGTAGTAGATGGCTACACCTTC CASSLAPGVVDGYTF
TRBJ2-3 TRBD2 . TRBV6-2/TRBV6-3 TGTGCCAGCAGCCACCCGGGACTAGCGGGGGGGAGCACAGATACGCAGTATTTT CASSHPGLAGGSTDTQYF
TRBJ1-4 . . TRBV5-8 TGTGCCAGCAGCTCTGAATTGGATAATGAAAAACTGTTTTTT CASSSELDNEKLFF
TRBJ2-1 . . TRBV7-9 TGTGCCAGCAGCTTAGCCGGCCTAATGTCCGGCAATGAGCAGTTCTTC CASSLAGLMSGNEQFF
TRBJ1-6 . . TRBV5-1 TGCGCCAGCAGCCCCTACAGTCGACAGAGTGGTGTTTCACCCCTCCACTTT CASSPYSRQSGVSPLHF
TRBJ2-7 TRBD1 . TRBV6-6 TGTGCCGGAAGGACAGGTCAAGGCGAGCAGTACTTC CAGRTGQGEQYF
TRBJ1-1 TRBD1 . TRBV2 TGTGCCAGCAGGGTCCAATACCGCGACAGGGGGGAGAACACTGAAGCTTTCTTT CASRVQYRDRGENTEAFF
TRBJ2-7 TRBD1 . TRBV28 TGTGCCAGCATGCTAGGACAGGGGGGGTACGAGCAGTACTTC CASMLGQGGYEQYF
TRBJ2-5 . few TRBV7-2 TGTGCCAGCAGCTCCAGACTGCGCCGAGAGACCCAGTACTTC CASSSRLRRETQYF
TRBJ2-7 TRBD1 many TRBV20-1 TGCAGTGCTTCGGACAGGGTGTACGAGCAGTACTTC CSASDRVYEQYF
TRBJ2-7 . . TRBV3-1 TGTGCCAGCAGCCCAGCCACTCAGGGGTCCTACGAGCAGTACTTC CASSPATQGSYEQYF
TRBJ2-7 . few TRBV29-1 TGCAGCGCAACCTACAGGGCCCGGGGGGTCGAGCAGTACTTC CSATYRARGVEQYF
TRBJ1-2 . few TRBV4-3 TGCGCCAGCAGCCAACGGCAGGGTCTAATTAACTATGGCTACACCTTC CASSQRQGLINYGYTF
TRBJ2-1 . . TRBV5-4 TGTGCCAGCAGCTCCTCCGTGGAGCAGTTCTTC CASSSSVEQFF
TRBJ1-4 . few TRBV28 TGTGCCACCCAACGGGGGGGAGTTGAAAAACTGTTTTTT CATQRGGVEKLFF
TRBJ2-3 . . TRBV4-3 TGCGCCAGCAGCCAAAGTCGACTGCGCGCAGATACGCAGTATTTT CASSQSRLRADTQYF
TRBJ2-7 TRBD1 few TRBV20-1 TGCAGTGCGATAACCCCGGGGGACAGGGGGAGCGAGCAGTACTTC CSAITPGDRGSEQYF
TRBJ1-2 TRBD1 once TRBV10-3 TGTGCCATCTCCGGAGGAGGGACAGGGGTCGGCTACACCTTC CAISGGGTGVGYTF
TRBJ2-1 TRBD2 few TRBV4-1 TGCGCCAGCAGCCAACCCCTAGCGGGGAAGTACAATGAGCAGTTCTTC CASSQPLAGKYNEQFF
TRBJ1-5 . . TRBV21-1 TGTGCCAGTTCCCCGGGGAATCATTATCAGCCCCAGCATTTT CASSPGNHYQPQHF
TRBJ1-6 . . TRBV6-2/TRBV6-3 TGTGCCAGCAAAAGTGAGGGGTATAATTCACCCCTCCACTTT CASKSEGYNSPLHF
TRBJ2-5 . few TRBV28 TGTGCCAGCATGACCACTCGTGGGGGCCAAGAGACCCAGTACTTC CASMTTRGGQETQYF
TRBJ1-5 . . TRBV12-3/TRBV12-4 TGTGCCAGCAGTCCTCGCCCCCCGGTCCAGCATTTT CASSPRPPVQHF
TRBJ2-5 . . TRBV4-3 TGCGCCAGCAGCCAAGAACAGGTTTCCCACTTAGGCAATGAGCAGTACTTC CASSQEQVSHLGNEQYF
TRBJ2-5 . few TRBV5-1 TGCGCCACTTCCGCTGTCAAGTCCAGTTCTAGAGAGACCCAGTACTTC CATSAVKSSSRETQYF
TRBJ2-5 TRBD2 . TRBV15 TGTGCCACCAGCAGATCTCCGACTAGCGGGGGGCAAGAGACCCAGTACTTC CATSRSPTSGGQETQYF
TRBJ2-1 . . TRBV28 TGTGCCAGCACCCTCCCAGGCAACAATGAGCAGTTCTTC CASTLPGNNEQFF
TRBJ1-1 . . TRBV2 TGTGCCAGCAGATACAGGGCCTTGCTGAACACTGAAGCTTTCTTT CASRYRALLNTEAFF
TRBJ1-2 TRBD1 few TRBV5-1 TGCGCCAGCAGCTTACCCGACAGGGGCTTCTATGGCTACACCTTC CASSLPDRGFYGYTF
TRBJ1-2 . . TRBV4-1 TGCGCCAGCAGCCAAGCGTTTGGAGGATCGGCACGCGTCTATGGCTACACCTTC CASSQAFGGSARVYGYTF
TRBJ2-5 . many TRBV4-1 TGCGCCAGCAGCCGGAAAATCGGCAGGTACCAAGAGACCCAGTACTTC CASSRKIGRYQETQYF
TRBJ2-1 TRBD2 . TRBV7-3 TGTGCCAGCAAACCAGCGGGGGGGTACAATGAGCAGTTCTTC CASKPAGGYNEQFF
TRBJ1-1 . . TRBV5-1 TGCGCCAGCAGTCGGGGTTTCGGCGCCGCTGAAGCTTTCTTT CASSRGFGAAEAFF
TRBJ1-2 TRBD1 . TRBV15 TGTGCCACCAGCAGGACGGGACAGCCCTATGGCTACACCTTC CATSRTGQPYGYTF
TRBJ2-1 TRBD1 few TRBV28 TGTGCCAGCAGTACCCATGGCACAGGGGAAGTCTACAATGAGCAGTTCTTC CASSTHGTGEVYNEQFF
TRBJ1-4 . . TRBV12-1 TGTGCCAGCAGCTCATTACAGGGAACTAATGAAAAACTGTTTTTT CASSSLQGTNEKLFF
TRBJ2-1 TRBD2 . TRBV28 TGTGCCAGCAATCGGAGGGGAGGGTACAATGAGCAGTTCTTC CASNRRGGYNEQFF
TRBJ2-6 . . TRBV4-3 TGCGCCAGCAGCCCCCGACACGGAAATTACCTATCTGGGGCCAACGTCCTGACTTTC CASSPRHGNYLSGANVLTF
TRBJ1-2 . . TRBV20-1 TGCAGTGCTAGAGCGGCGGGGGCGGGGGGCTACACCTTC CSARAAGAGGYTF
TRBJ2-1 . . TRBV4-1 TGCGCCAGCAGCCATGGAGGGGATGGGGCTTTAGAGCAGTTCTTC CASSHGGDGALEQFF
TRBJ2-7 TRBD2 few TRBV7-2 TGTGCCAGCAGCAACTTAGCGGGTCTACAGTACTTC CASSNLAGLQYF
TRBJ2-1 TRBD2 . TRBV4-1 TGCGCCAGCAGCCCCCCGACTAGCGGGGGAGCGCAGTTCTTC CASSPPTSGGAQFF